This TCR beta chain was retrieved from a study of T cells in Graves' hyperthyroidism and ophthalmopathy. This clonotype has ten or more counts. The diagnostic basis comprised clinical symptoms, serum thyroxine and TRAb, thyroid ultrasound and orbital computed tomography. TCR beta CDR3 region amplification was performed from RNA transcripts. The HTBI set primed first-round TCR CDR3 RT-PCR. TCRdb ran MiXCR on the multiplex PCR reads and lists one entry per CDR3 protein. This table has about 700,000 distinct CDR3 sequences, less than 45% appearing once. The length of the CDR3 is 14 residues. V was clipped by 3 bases and J by 0 bases, with 8 bases between them.

The TCR originated in an adult man with Graves' disease, either hyperthyroidism or ophthalmopathy (not recorded which). The chain uses TRBV12-3 or TRBV12-4 and TRBJ1-1; D is perhaps TRBD1 (5 bases). Sequences were obtained from peripheral blood or thyroid tissue (not recorded which). Written as DNA, the CDR3 is TGTGCCAGCAGTTTCGAGGGGATGAACACTGAAGCTTTCTTT. This sequence encodes CASSFEGMNTEAFF.